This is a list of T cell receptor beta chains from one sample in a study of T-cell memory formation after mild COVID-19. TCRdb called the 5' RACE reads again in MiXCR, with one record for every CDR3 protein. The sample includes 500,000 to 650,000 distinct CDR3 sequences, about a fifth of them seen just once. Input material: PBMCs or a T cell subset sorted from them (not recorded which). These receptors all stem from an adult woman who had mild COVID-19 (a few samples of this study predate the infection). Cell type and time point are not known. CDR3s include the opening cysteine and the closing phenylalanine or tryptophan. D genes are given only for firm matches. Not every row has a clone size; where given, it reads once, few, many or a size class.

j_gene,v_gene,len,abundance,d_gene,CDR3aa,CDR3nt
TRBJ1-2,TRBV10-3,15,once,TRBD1,CAISATGTANYGYTF,TGTGCCATCAGTGCGACCGGGACAGCTAACTATGGCTACACCTTC
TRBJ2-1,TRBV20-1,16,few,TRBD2,CSARLGSGSSYNEQFF,TGCAGTGCTAGGTTGGGTAGCGGGAGCTCCTACAATGAGCAGTTCTTC
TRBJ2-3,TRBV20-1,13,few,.,CSATGPTTDTQYF,TGCAGTGCTACGGGACCCACCACAGATACGCAGTATTTT
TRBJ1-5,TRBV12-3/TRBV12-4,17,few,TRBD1,CASSLRLKGAGNQPQHF,TGTGCCAGCAGTTTACGGTTGAAGGGGGCCGGGAATCAGCCCCAGCATTTT
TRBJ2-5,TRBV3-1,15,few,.,CASSRFTGSQETQYF,TGTGCCAGCAGCCGATTCACAGGGAGCCAAGAGACCCAGTACTTC
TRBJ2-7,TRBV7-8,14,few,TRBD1,CASSLGDRGHEQYF,TGTGCCAGCAGCTTAGGGGACAGGGGTCACGAGCAGTACTTC
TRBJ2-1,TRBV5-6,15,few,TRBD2,CASSWGLAGHNEQFF,TGTGCCAGCAGCTGGGGACTAGCGGGGCACAATGAGCAGTTCTTC
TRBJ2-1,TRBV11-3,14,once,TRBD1,CASSFPDRDNEQFF,TGTGCCAGCAGCTTCCCCGACAGGGACAATGAGCAGTTCTTC
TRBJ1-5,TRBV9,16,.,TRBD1,CASSRDGQVSNQPQHF,TGTGCCAGCAGCCGAGACGGACAGGTTAGCAATCAGCCCCAGCATTTT
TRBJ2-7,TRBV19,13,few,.,CASSISGDVRVIF,TGTGCCAGTAGTATATCTGGGGATGTCAGAGTTATCTTC
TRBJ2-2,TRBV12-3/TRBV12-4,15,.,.,CASSPYIRGPGELFF,TGTGCCAGCAGTCCTTACATCAGGGGACCCGGGGAGCTGTTTTTT
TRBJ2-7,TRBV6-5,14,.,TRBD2,CASSPSGGAPEQYF,TGTGCCAGCAGTCCTAGCGGGGGGGCTCCCGAGCAGTACTTC
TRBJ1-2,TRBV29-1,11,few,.,CSDGQNYGYTF,TGCAGCGATGGGCAGAACTATGGCTACACCTTC
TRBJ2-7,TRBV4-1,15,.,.,CASSLLRGPRYEQYF,TGCGCCAGCAGCCTACTGCGGGGGCCGCGCTACGAGCAGTACTTC
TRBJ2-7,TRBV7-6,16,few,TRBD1,CASSLSGTGVPYEQYF,TGTGCCAGCAGCTTATCAGGGACAGGGGTCCCCTACGAGCAGTACTTC
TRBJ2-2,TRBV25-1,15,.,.,CASTPVVGEDGELFF,TGTGCCAGCACCCCTGTGGTAGGGGAGGACGGGGAGCTGTTTTTT
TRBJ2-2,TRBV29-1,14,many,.,CSAPLVGMAGELFF,TGCAGCGCCCCTTTAGTGGGAATGGCCGGGGAGCTGTTTTTT
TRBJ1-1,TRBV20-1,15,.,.,CSAQPPGLMNTEAFF,TGCAGTGCCCAACCGCCGGGACTTATGAACACTGAAGCTTTCTTT
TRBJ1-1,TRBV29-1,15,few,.,CSAFPPDPRGTEAFF,TGCAGCGCCTTCCCTCCAGACCCTAGAGGGACTGAAGCTTTCTTT
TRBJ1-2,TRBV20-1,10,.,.,CSARDSGYTF,TGCAGTGCTAGAGACAGTGGCTACACCTTC
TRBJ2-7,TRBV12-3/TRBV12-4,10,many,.,CASSLDEQYF,TGTGCCAGCAGTTTAGACGAGCAGTACTTC
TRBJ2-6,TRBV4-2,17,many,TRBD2,CASSHLAGGSGANVLTF,TGTGCCAGCAGCCACCTAGCGGGAGGATCCGGGGCCAACGTCCTGACTTTC
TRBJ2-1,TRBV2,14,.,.,CASERTSPYNEQFF,TGTGCCAGCGAAAGGACCAGCCCTTACAATGAGCAGTTCTTC
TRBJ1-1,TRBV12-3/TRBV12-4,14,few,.,CASSSGALNTEAFF,TGTGCCAGCAGCTCGGGGGCACTGAACACTGAAGCTTTCTTT
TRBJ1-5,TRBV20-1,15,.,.,CSARDPLVSNQPQHF,TGCAGTGCTAGAGACCCTCTCGTGAGCAATCAGCCCCAGCATTTT
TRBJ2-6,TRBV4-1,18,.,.,CASSNTGTPTSGANVLTF,TGCGCCAGCAGCAACACCGGGACTCCGACTTCTGGGGCCAACGTCCTGACTTTC
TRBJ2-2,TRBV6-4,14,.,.,CASSEGWNTGELFF,TGTGCCAGCAGTGAAGGGTGGAACACCGGGGAGCTGTTTTTT
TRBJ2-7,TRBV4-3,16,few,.,CASSQDPRDTAYEQYF,TGCGCCAGCAGCCAAGATCCCCGGGACACCGCCTACGAGCAGTACTTC
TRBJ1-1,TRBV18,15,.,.,CASSPTDIANTEAFF,TGTGCCAGCTCACCTACAGACATAGCCAACACTGAAGCTTTCTTT
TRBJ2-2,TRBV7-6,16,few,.,CASSLIQGGSSGELFF,TGTGCCAGCAGCTTAATCCAGGGGGGGTCGTCCGGGGAGCTGTTTTTT
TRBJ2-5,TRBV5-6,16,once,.,CASSWRGTAKVETQYF,TGTGCCAGCAGCTGGAGGGGTACGGCTAAGGTTGAGACCCAGTACTTC
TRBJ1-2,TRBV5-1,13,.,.,CASSAQGSYGYTF,TGCGCCAGCAGCGCGCAGGGTTCCTATGGCTACACCTTC
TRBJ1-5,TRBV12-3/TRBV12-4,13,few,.,CASSQGWDQPQHF,TGTGCCAGCAGCCAGGGTTGGGATCAGCCCCAGCATTTT
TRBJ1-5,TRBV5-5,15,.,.,CASTRGQGSNQPQHF,TGTGCCAGCACCCGCGGGCAGGGGAGCAATCAGCCCCAGCATTTT
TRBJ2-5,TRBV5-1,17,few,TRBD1,CASSFYPGQGARETQYF,TGCGCCAGCAGCTTCTATCCTGGACAGGGGGCGAGGGAGACCCAGTACTTC
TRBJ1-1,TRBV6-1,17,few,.,CATKPGRAKDTNTEAFF,TGTGCCACCAAACCGGGGCGAGCGAAGGACACGAACACTGAAGCTTTCTTT
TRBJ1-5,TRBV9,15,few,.,CASSVSPDRGQPQHF,TGTGCCAGCAGCGTAAGTCCGGACCGGGGTCAGCCCCAGCATTTT
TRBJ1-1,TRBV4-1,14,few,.,CASSHGKGYTEAFF,TGCGCCAGCAGCCATGGGAAGGGGTACACTGAAGCTTTCTTT
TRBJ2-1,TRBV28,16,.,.,CASSPPPGQWADEQFF,TGTGCCAGCAGTCCCCCCCCGGGACAATGGGCCGATGAGCAGTTCTTC
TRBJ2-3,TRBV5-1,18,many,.,CASSLEATDSLATDTQYF,TGCGCCAGCAGCTTGGAGGCCACCGACAGCCTTGCCACAGATACGCAGTATTTT
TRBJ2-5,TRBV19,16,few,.,CASSTLTRTVQETQYF,TGTGCCAGTAGTACCCTAACGCGGACAGTCCAAGAGACCCAGTACTTC
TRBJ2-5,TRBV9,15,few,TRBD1,CASSADGTGPETQYF,TGTGCCAGCAGCGCCGATGGGACAGGGCCAGAGACCCAGTACTTC
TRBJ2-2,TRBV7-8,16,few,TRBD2,CASSLVGLASTGELFF,TGTGCCAGCAGCTTAGTTGGACTAGCGAGCACCGGGGAGCTGTTTTTT
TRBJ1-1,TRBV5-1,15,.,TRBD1,CASSAGTGRNTEAFF,TGCGCCAGCAGCGCGGGGACAGGAAGGAACACTGAAGCTTTCTTT
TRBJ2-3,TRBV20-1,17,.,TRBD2,CSARDFMSGASTDTQYF,TGCAGTGCTAGAGATTTTATGAGCGGGGCTAGCACAGATACGCAGTATTTT
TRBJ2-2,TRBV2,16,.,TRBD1,CASSDPGQGHTGELFF,TGTGCCAGCTCCGATCCGGGACAGGGACACACCGGGGAGCTGTTTTTT
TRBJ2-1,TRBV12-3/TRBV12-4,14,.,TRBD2,CASTLAGGGSEQFF,TGTGCCAGCACCTTAGCGGGAGGGGGATCTGAGCAGTTCTTC
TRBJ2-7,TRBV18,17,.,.,CASSPPNLFDRTGEQYF,TGTGCCAGCTCACCACCGAACCTATTCGACCGAACCGGCGAGCAGTACTTC
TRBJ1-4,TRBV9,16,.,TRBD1,CASSGTRGLSNEKLFF,TGTGCCAGCAGCGGAACCAGGGGGCTGTCTAATGAAAAACTGTTTTTT
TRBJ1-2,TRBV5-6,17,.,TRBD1,CASSGSRVDRATDGYTF,TGTGCCAGCAGTGGATCCCGGGTGGACAGGGCTACCGATGGCTACACCTTC
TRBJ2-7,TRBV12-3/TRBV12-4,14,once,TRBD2,CASSFAGGPREQYF,TGTGCCAGCAGTTTCGCGGGAGGGCCCCGCGAGCAGTACTTC